These 9 T cell receptor beta chains were all obtained from the same sample, sequenced in a study of OX40 agonist ivuxolimab in advanced cancers. The library came from the immunoSEQ multiplex PCR assay. Held by TCRdb, this immuneACCESS table contains in-frame sequences only and omits some clones. Under half of the omission traces to an unresolved V gene where checked; the cause of the rest is unknown. Here the sample has about 76,000 clones; approximately 80% occur a single time. The ten most abundant clones make up 6.9% of the sample. The source was CD4+ or CD8+ T cells sorted from blood, collected in a trial of the OX40 agonist ivuxolimab. These receptors all come from an adult with an advanced solid tumor such as melanoma, head and neck, liver or kidney cancer.

CDR3 sequence (DNA): TGTGCCAGCAGGACCGGGACCGAGAGTTACGAGCAGTACTTC. It encodes CASRTGTESYEQYF. The V gene is TRBV6-5, the J gene TRBJ2-7; perhaps D is TRBD1 or TRBD2 (5 bases each). Trimming took off 6 bases at V and 4 bases at J, with 16 bases between the two ends. Germline values: CDR1 MNHEY, CDR2 SVGAGI. This CDR3 is built from 14 residues.

The V and J genes are TRBV11-3 and TRBJ2-7; 10 bases map to TRBD2. This CDR3 is 16 amino acids long. V lost 5 bases to trimming and J lost 2 bases; unmatched junction nucleotides: 9. Germline CDR1 and CDR2: SGHNT and YENEEA. The CDR3 is CASSLGASGSAYEQYF. The DNA for the CDR3 is TGTGCCAGCAGCCTTGGGGCTAGCGGGAGCGCCTACGAGCAGTACTTC.

The V and J genes are TRBV2 and TRBJ1-2; D gene unclear. This CDR3 contains 13 residues. Germline V CDR1 and CDR2: SNHLY, FYNNEI. Trimming shortened V by 3 bases and J by 4 bases, and 9 bases separated the two germline ends. The CDR3 here is CASSDGPRYGYTF. DNA for the CDR3: TGTGCCAGCAGTGACGGGCCTCGCTATGGCTACACCTTC. The full variable domain, in which reference TRBV2 and TRBJ1-2 provide the parts outside the CDR3, is EPEVTQTPSHQVTQMGQEVILRCVPISNHLYFYWYRQILGQKVEFLVSFYNNEISEKSEIFDDQFSVERPDGSNFTLKIRSTKLEDSAMYFCASSDGPRYGYTFGSGTRLTVV.

The chain joins TRBV21-1 to TRBJ1-1; the tabulated D call, TRBD1, remains unverified against the DNA. TRBV21-1 is designated a pseudogene. The CDR3 has 14 residues. This CDR3 reads CASSCRWGQDEAFF. The CDR3 DNA reads as TGTGCCAGCAGCTGCCGTTGGGGGCAGGATGAAGCTTTCTTT.

V gene TRBV11-2 combines with J gene TRBJ2-5; 9 bases agree with TRBD1. Germline assignment: CDR1 SGHAT and CDR2 FQNNGV. This CDR3 has 15 residues. Trimming removed 1 base from V and 5 bases from J; junction bases left unmatched: 5. This CDR3 is CASSLGDRDSETQYF. The DNA for the CDR3 is TGTGCCAGCAGCTTAGGGGACAGGGATTCGGAGACCCAGTACTTC.

The V call is TRBV4-2, the J call TRBJ1-6, with TRBD1 as a possible D gene (5 bases). The CDR3 covers 16 residues. From germline, CDR1 is LGHNA and CDR2 YNFKEQ. Trimming took off 2 bases at V and 0 bases at J, with 8 bases between the two ends. The CDR3 DNA is TGTGCCAGCAGCCAACACAGGAGCTCCTATAATTCACCCCTCCACTTT. Translating it yields CASSQHRSSYNSPLHF.

The chain joins TRBV2 to TRBJ2-3; D might be TRBD1 (5 bases). Germline loops: CDR1 SNHLY, CDR2 FYNNEI. V shed 4 bases and J shed 4 bases, with 6 bases lying between them. The CDR3 extends over 12 amino acids. Here the CDR3 DNA reads TGTGCCAGCAGTGCGACAGCAGATACGCAGTATTTT. This encodes CASSATADTQYF.

The genes are TRBV28 and TRBJ1-3; D uncertain. This CDR3 is 16 amino acids long. V was trimmed by 4 bases and J by 0 bases, leaving 13 bases between them. Germline V gene lookup returns CDR1 MDHEN and CDR2 SYDVKM. CDR3 amino acids: CASSSPRGLSGNTIYF. As DNA, the CDR3 is TGTGCCAGCAGTTCCCCCCGCGGGCTCTCTGGAAACACCATATATTTT.

This CDR3 reads CASSPGTGTTDTQYF. The CDR3 region has the DNA TGTGCCAGCAGCCCCGGGACAGGGACCACAGATACGCAGTATTTT. The rearrangement links TRBV9 to TRBJ2-3, with 9 bases matching TRBD1. Germline V gene data show CDR1 as SGDLS and CDR2 as YYNGEE. Unmatched junction bases numbered 5, after V lost 4 bases and J lost 2 bases. The CDR3 runs 15 residues. Variable domain in full (rest from reference TRBV9 and TRBJ2-3): DSGVTQTPKHLITATGQRVTLRCSPRSGDLSVYWYQQSLDQGLQFLIQYYNGEERAKGNILERFSAQQFPDLHSELNLSSLELGDSALYFCASSPGTGTTDTQYFGPGTRLTVL.